This TCR beta chain emerged from a study of T cells in Graves' hyperthyroidism and ophthalmopathy. From RNA transcripts, TCR beta CDR3 regions were amplified. The TCR CDR3 first-round RT-PCR relied on the HTBI primer set. TCRdb reprocessed the multiplex PCR reads via MiXCR and lists one record per CDR3 protein. The sample shows about 400,000 distinct CDR3 sequences, over 10% of them seen only once. Input material: blood. The sequence came from a woman under 30 with Graves' hyperthyroidism.

CDR3: CASGLNYKGLICYGYTF. The CDR3 bases are TGTGCTAGTGGTTTGAACTACAAGGGCCTCATATGCTATGGCTACACCTTC. The rearrangement joins TRBV12-5 to TRBJ1-2; unclear D gene. CDR1 is LGHNT and CDR2 is FRNRAP in the germline V gene. Deletions cut 2 bases from V and 4 bases from J, with 20 bases between. The CDR3 covers 17 residues.